This TCR beta chain was observed in a study of T-cell reconstitution after alpha-beta-depleted transplantation in children (dated by TCRdb to the mid-2010s). Study-wide context: T-cell immune reconstitution after TCRalphabeta/CD19-depleted allogeneic hematopoietic cell transplantation in children was quantitatively tracked in the study by means of TCR repertoire profiling.

Broad study findings and their caveats: The frequencies of hyperexpanded clones fell over the following months, and after one year, T-cell counts and TCRbeta diversity were mostly attributed to newly produced T cells. The apparently early alphabetaT-cell count recovery about two months after transplant was reportedly dependent on only several hundred rapidly expanded clones derived from non-depleted graft cells. In some patients, the high TCRbeta diversity seen at day 60 was put down to recipient T cells and intrathymic progenitors that had survived conditioning.

This clonotype was seen a few times. This clone's antigen is unknown. Per-base quality was not reported, and no clone a single base away is much larger than it. Library preparation was by PCR. Sequenced on an Illumina HiSeq 2500. Molecular barcoding was employed in the preparation of TCR libraries, with unique molecular identifiers being used to normalize TCRbeta repertoire quantification. Using fastp trimming at Q25 and MiXCR clonotype assembly, TCRdb reanalyzed the public sequencing data and kept in-frame beta chains. Entries that share a CDR3 protein sequence are merged under the most common genes and DNA. Here the sample has approximately 190,000 distinct CDR3 sequences; about 8.4% occur a single time. Roughly a third of the sample belongs to the ten largest clones. This specimen's treatment or condition label, interpreted: allogeneic hematopoietic cell transplantation with graft depleted of TCRalphabeta T cells and CD19 B cells. TCRalphabeta/CD19-depleted allogeneic hematopoietic cell grafts were given to the transplant recipients, all of whom were children.

The source is a male patient aged 2-9 years who had a stem cell transplant for acute myeloid leukemia, so the T cells may come from the graft donor. The specimen comprised PBMCs, mostly from graft donor cells, sampled 360 days after TCRalphabeta/CD19-depleted stem cell transplant.

The CDR3 in this case is CASSFQDRAGEGYTF. The bases read TGCGCCAGCAGCTTCCAGGACAGGGCCGGGGAGGGCTACACCTTC. Recombination joined TRBV5-1 with TRBJ1-2; 8 of the junction bases match TRBD1. The CDR3 numbers 15 residues from cysteine through phenylalanine. The entry retains the CDR3 DNA only, 45 bases that are in frame from base 1. Sequences SGHRS (CDR1) and YFSETQ (CDR2) are obtained from the germline V gene. The V end gives up 2 bases and the J end 8 bases, leaving 11 bases in the junction not matched to a gene.